The rows below give T cell receptor beta chains drawn from one sample of a study of T cells in Graves' hyperthyroidism and ophthalmopathy. TCRdb re-called the multiplex PCR reads with MiXCR, one entry per CDR3 protein. The sample lists about 480,000 distinct CDR3 sequences, about 20% occurring once. The sample was blood. The origin of the receptors is a woman in her seventies with Graves' ophthalmopathy. Both conserved end residues are trimmed from each CDR3.

TRBV7-2	ASTLSGRYGETQY
TRBV5-1	ASSLVRASTDTQY
TRBV29-1	SVRTGNTEAF
TRBV12-3/TRBV12-4	ASSLLAGGGENTEAF
TRBV11-3	ASSLRGAGIYEQY
TRBV12-3/TRBV12-4	ASSWTSSQY
TRBV12-3/TRBV12-4	ASSWGGHAGELF
TRBV27	ASSSDRRNTDTQY
TRBV6-1	ASSERGRNTEAF
TRBV24-1	ATSEPSRNEQF
TRBV12-3/TRBV12-4	ASSSSGGRFTEAF